The 31 T cell receptor beta chains reported below all come from one sample, sequenced in a study of patients and donors after allogeneic stem cell transplantation (dated by TCRdb to 2020 to 2022). To prepare the library, RT-PCR was applied. TCRdb lists the instrument as NextSeq 550. TCRdb took the public reads, trimmed them with fastp at Q25, ran MiXCR for clone calling and kept in-frame beta chains. Under each unique CDR3 protein, matching rows form one entry showing the most common genes and DNA. This sample comprises around 200,000 distinct CDR3 sequences, 38% of them detected only once. 9.5% to 13% of the sample comes from the top ten. The specimen sequenced was blood, either unsorted or a sorted T cell fraction (not recorded which). These receptors all come from a human donor who was either an allogeneic HSCT recipient or a stem cell or donor lymphocyte infusion donor (not recorded which). It is not recorded whose cells these are; they may come from a transplant donor.

The chain joins TRBV12-3 or TRBV12-4 to TRBJ2-5; 14 bases map to TRBD2. V lost 6 bases to trimming and J lost 1 base; unmatched junction nucleotides: 7. The CDR3 covers 17 residues. For the CDR3, the DNA is TGTGCCAGCAGCTCGGGACTAGCGGGGGCATCCCAAGAGACCCAGTACTTC. Protein sequence: CASSSGLAGASQETQYF.

Of note for this clonotype: A read error may account for a junction end that differs from germline. The V gene is TRBV20-1, the J gene TRBJ1-5; D not certain. CDR1 and CDR2 (germline): DFQATT, SNEGSKA (reference sequence). This CDR3 is built from 14 residues. The CDR3 DNA reads TGCAGTGCCAGACCTTGGGGTGGAGATCAGCCCCAGCATTTC. Translated, it gives CSARPWGGDQPQHF.

There are a few counts of this clonotype. The gene calls are TRBV5-1 and TRBJ2-7, with TRBD2 matching over 8 bases. Unmatched junction bases numbered 17, after V lost 2 bases and J lost 1 base. CDR1 is SGHRS and CDR2 is YFSETQ in the germline V gene. The CDR3 is 19 amino acids. The DNA of the CDR3 is TGCGCCAGCAGCTTTGGGAGACTAAAGCGGGGGTACTCGTCCTACGAGCAGTACTTC. Translation: CASSFGRLKRGYSSYEQYF. Based on the CDR3 plus reference TRBV5-1 and TRBJ2-7, the full variable domain is KAGVTQTPRYLIKTRGQQVTLSCSPISGHRSVSWYQQTPGQGLQFLFEYFSETQRNKGNFPGRFSGRQFSNSRSEMNVSTLELGDSALYLCASSFGRLKRGYSSYEQYFGPGTRLTVT.

The genes are TRBV6-6 and TRBJ1-5; no reliable D call. The germline V and J ends were trimmed by 0 bases and 5 bases, with 8 bases remaining between them. Germline CDR1 and CDR2: MNHNY and SVGAGI (reference sequence). This CDR3 is 14 amino acids long. CDR3 amino acids: CASSYSSPHQPQHF. In DNA, the CDR3 is TGTGCCAGCAGTTACTCCAGTCCCCATCAGCCCCAGCATTTT.

V usage is TRBV4-1 and J usage is TRBJ2-7; weak D call: TRBD2 (6 bases). With 1 base removed from V and 4 bases from J, the gap between germline ends came to 11 bases. CDR1 is MGHRA, CDR2 YSYEKL, per germline. The CDR3 totals 14 residues. The DNA for the CDR3 is TGCGCCAGCAGCCAAGGACTAGTTTCGTACGAGCAGTACTTC. This sequence encodes CASSQGLVSYEQYF.

The chain carries TRBV5-1 and TRBJ1-1; TRBD1 aligns across 9 bases. The junction had 6 bases not matched to a gene; V was cut back by 4 bases and J by 5 bases. Per germline, CDR1 SGHRS and CDR2 YFSETQ. The CDR3 totals 14 residues. The CDR3 sequence: CASSRRQGVTEAFF. The CDR3 region has the DNA TGCGCCAGCAGCAGACGACAGGGGGTGACTGAAGCTTTCTTT.

The chain employs TRBV4-2 and TRBJ1-2, with a possible D match to TRBD1 (5 bases). The CDR3 contains 15 residues. Germline CDR1 is LGHNA and CDR2 is YNFKEQ. V lost 0 bases and J lost 4, with 12 bases in between. CDR3 DNA sequence: TGTGCCAGCAGCCAAGATCATAACGGGGCCTATGGCTACACCTTC. Translation: CASSQDHNGAYGYTF.

The table lists this clonotype with a few counts. The V call is TRBV3-1, the J call TRBJ1-1; D uncertain. V was pared by 1 base and J by 1 base, with 4 bases between. Germline lookup yields CDR1 LGHDT and CDR2 YNNKEL (reference sequence). CDR3 length equals 13 residues. The CDR3 bases are TGTGCCAGCAGCCAAGCCCGGAACACTGAAGCTTTCTTT. This codes for CASSQARNTEAFF.

This sequence joins TRBV20-1 and TRBJ2-7, with D possibly TRBD1 on 5 matching bases. The germline V and J ends were trimmed by 5 bases and 0 bases, with 14 bases remaining between them. This CDR3 has 14 residues. CDR1 is DFQATT and CDR2 is SNEGSKA in the germline V gene (reference sequence). CDR3 coding DNA: TGCAGTGCTCCCTCGACAGTCAGCTCCTACGAGCAGTACTTC. Residues: CSAPSTVSSYEQYF.

The rearrangement uses TRBV5-1 and TRBJ2-3; D is ambiguous. The CDR3 length is 15 residues. Germline assignment: CDR1 SGHRS and CDR2 YFSETQ. The V and J ends lost 4 bases and 0 bases respectively, with 12 bases between them. CDR3 loop: CASSHTPSSTDTQYF. The CDR3 DNA reads as TGCGCCAGCAGCCATACACCTTCTAGCACAGATACGCAGTATTTT.

J is TRBJ2-1 and V is TRBV15, with 8 bases fitting TRBD1. The trim removed 4 bases at V and 8 bases at J, leaving 10 bases unmatched. The CDR3 has 15 amino acids. Germline V gene sequence: CDR1 LNHNV, CDR2 YYDKDF (reference sequence). The CDR3 protein is CATSMRTGPFDEQFF. The DNA of the CDR3 is TGTGCCACCAGCATGAGGACAGGGCCCTTCGATGAGCAGTTCTTC.

This clonotype showed up many times. CDR3 residues: CASSRRAGGTTEAFF. Here the CDR3 DNA reads TGTGCCAGCAGCCGCAGGGCAGGGGGCACCACTGAAGCTTTCTTT. This sequence joins TRBV12-3 or TRBV12-4 and TRBJ1-1; 8 bases agree with TRBD1. The CDR3 length is 15 residues. Losses at the gene ends were 6 bases for V and 4 bases for J; bases not matched to a gene: 10.

The sample holds a few counts of this clonotype. V and J are TRBV10-3 and TRBJ2-3; unclear D gene. CDR3 size: 14 residues. The germline V gene has CDR1 ENHRY and CDR2 SYGVKD. The V end lost 0 bases, the J end lost 3 bases, and 7 bases lay between the germline ends. The CDR3 nucleotides are TGTGCCATCAGTGAGTCGGTCGGGACAGATACGCAGTATTTT. Translation gives CAISESVGTDTQYF.

With regard to this clonotype: A much larger clone is a single base away; this may be a read error. The chain employs TRBV20-1 and TRBJ1-2; D remains ambiguous. The V end was cut by 4 bases, the J end by 7 bases, with 7 bases between. The CDR3 consists of 10 residues. Per germline, CDR1 DFQATT and CDR2 SNEGSKA (reference sequence). The CDR3 sequence is CSAKAGGYTF. As DNA, the CDR3 is TGCAGTGCTAAGGCGGGTGGCTACACCTTC.

This chain connects TRBV15 to TRBJ2-4; D remains unclear. The CDR3 covers 12 residues. CDR1 and CDR2 from the germline V gene are LNHNV and YYDKDF (reference sequence). The ends were cut back, 5 bases at V and 8 bases at J, with 10 bases in the middle. CDR3 DNA sequence: TGTGCCACCAGCTCAAGGGCGGACATTCAGTACTTC. This translates into CATSSRADIQYF.

This rearrangement joins TRBV30 to TRBJ1-1, with 8 bases matching TRBD1. This CDR3 comprises 14 residues. Germline trimming cut 2 bases from V and 6 bases from J; bases unmatched to any gene: 8. The germline V gene encodes CDR1 GTSNPN and CDR2 SVGIG (reference sequence). The CDR3 here is CAWSHHRGSAEAFF. The CDR3 nucleotides are TGTGCCTGGAGTCACCACAGGGGGTCCGCTGAAGCTTTCTTT.

The chain employs TRBV4-1 and TRBJ2-1; 7 nucleotides line up with TRBD2. The CDR3 sequence is 20 residues long. Germline assignment: CDR1 MGHRA and CDR2 YSYEKL. V was clipped by 0 bases and J by 7 bases; unmatched bases: 21. The DNA of the CDR3 is TGCGCCAGCAGCCAAGATAGCGGGCAGAGCCTAGCCCGGACAATAAATGAGCAGTTCTTC. Translated: CASSQDSGQSLARTINEQFF.

Ten or more counts support this clonotype. V usage is TRBV7-9 and J usage is TRBJ2-1; D possibly corresponds to TRBD2 (5 bases). CDR1 and CDR2 from the germline V gene are SEHNR and FQNEAQ (reference sequence). V dropped 4 bases and J dropped 0 bases, with 10 bases sitting between them. This CDR3 spans 15 amino acids. CDR3 in DNA: TGTGCCAGCAGCTATAGCGTGGACTCCTACAATGAGCAGTTCTTC. Its protein is CASSYSVDSYNEQFF.

This clonotype was observed a few times. The rearrangement uses TRBV29-1 and TRBJ2-3, with a possible D match to TRBD1 (6 bases). This CDR3 spans 14 amino acids. In germline, CDR1 is SQVTM, CDR2 ANQGSEA. The V end was cut by 2 bases, the J end by 3 bases, with 12 bases between. In nucleotides, the CDR3 is TGCAGCGTTGAAAAGGGCAGGGGAACAGATACGCAGTATTTT. Amino acid sequence: CSVEKGRGTDTQYF.

The V call is TRBV7-2, the J call TRBJ2-5; TRBD1 agrees at 8 bases. Germline lookup yields CDR1 SGHTA and CDR2 FQGNSA. V dropped 3 bases and J dropped 7; count of bases not matched to a gene: 13. The CDR3 extends over 16 amino acids. The CDR3 sequence is CASSFPGQGSPGTQYF. The CDR3 coding sequence is TGTGCCAGCAGCTTCCCCGGACAGGGTTCTCCGGGGACCCAGTACTTC. The variable domain in full, with the rest retrieved from reference TRBV7-2 and TRBJ2-5, is GAGVSQSPSNKVTEKGKDVELRCDPISGHTALYWYRQSLGQGLEFLIYFQGNSAPDKSGLPSDRFSAERTGGSVSTLTIQRTQQEDSAVYLCASSFPGQGSPGTQYFGPGTRLLVL.

This chain uses TRBV4-1 with TRBJ1-6; D might be TRBD1 (6 bases). Trimming pared 1 base from V and 0 bases from J, leaving 13 bases between. Germline CDR1 is MGHRA and CDR2 is YSYEKL. The CDR3 contains 18 residues. The CDR3 bases are TGCGCCAGCAGCCAAGCGCCACAGGGCCTCTCCTATAATTCACCCCTCCACTTT. Its translation: CASSQAPQGLSYNSPLHF.

The chain has TRBV20-1 and TRBJ1-5; no clear D gene. Trimming removed 6 bases from V and 5 bases from J, with 8 bases in between. Germline assignment: CDR1 DFQATT and CDR2 SNEGSKA (reference sequence). The CDR3 covers 11 residues. The CDR3 coding sequence is TGCAGTGCCCCGGGAGATCAGCCCCAGCATTTT. Encoded protein: CSAPGDQPQHF.

The V and J genes are TRBV7-8 and TRBJ1-1, with a possible D match to TRBD1 (6 bases). Trimming cost V 0 bases and J 8 bases, with 19 bases left between them. There are 16 residues in the CDR3. Germline assignment: CDR1 SGHVS and CDR2 FQNEAQ. The CDR3 region is CASSLALTGGWAEAFF. CDR3 sequence (DNA): TGTGCCAGCAGCTTAGCCCTGACAGGCGGGTGGGCCGAAGCTTTCTTT.

This clonotype was picked up one time. The rearrangement links TRBV5-1 to TRBJ2-5; 9 bases agree with TRBD1. This CDR3 contains 17 residues. V was pared by 0 bases and J by 1 base, with 7 bases of the junction left unmatched. Germline CDR1 reads SGHRS; CDR2 reads YFSETQ. CDR3 DNA sequence: TGCGCCAGCAGCTTGGGACAGGGGGTGATGATCCAAGAGACCCAGTACTTC. The encoded protein is CASSLGQGVMIQETQYF.

This chain uses TRBV7-2 with TRBJ2-3; no clear D gene. V was cut by 5 bases and J by 10 bases, with 13 bases left in between. CDR3 size: 12 residues. CDR1 is SGHTA, CDR2 FQGNSA, per germline. The CDR3 nucleotides read TGTGCCAGCAGCCCACACGGCGGAGCGCAGTATTTT. This translates into CASSPHGGAQYF.

The chain employs TRBV5-8 and TRBJ1-5; no reliable D call. CDR3 size: 15 residues. CDR1 is SGHTS, CDR2 YDEGEE, per germline. Trimming took off 0 bases at V and 3 bases at J, with 10 bases between the two ends. The CDR3 loop reads CASSLEPFNNQPQHF. DNA for the CDR3: TGTGCCAGCAGCTTGGAGCCTTTTAACAATCAGCCCCAGCATTTT. Full variable domain (missing parts from reference TRBV5-8 and TRBJ1-5): EAGVTQSPTHLIKTRGQQATLRCSPISGHTSVYWYQQALGLGLQFLLWYDEGEERNRGNFPPRFSGRQFPNYSSELNVNALELEDSALYLCASSLEPFNNQPQHFGDGTRLSIL.

This clonotype was detected only a few times. V is TRBV6-6 and J is TRBJ1-1, with D hard to call. V gave up 6 bases and J gave up 0 bases, with 8 bases separating them. Germline CDR1 reads MNHNY; CDR2 reads SVGAGI (reference sequence). The CDR3 extends over 13 amino acids. The CDR3 nucleotides read TGTGCCAGCAGCCCAGCCTTGAACACTGAAGCTTTCTTT. Encoded protein: CASSPALNTEAFF.

The chain is built from TRBV2 and TRBJ1-3; perhaps TRBD1 as D (6 bases). From germline, CDR1 is SNHLY and CDR2 FYNNEI. The CDR3 runs to 14 residues. The V and J ends lost 2 bases and 7 bases respectively, with 12 bases between them. The chain's CDR3 is CASSERDIENTIYF. The DNA of the CDR3 is TGTGCCAGCAGTGAAAGGGACATCGAGAACACCATATATTTT. The full variable domain, with the rest looked up from reference TRBV2 and TRBJ1-3, is EPEVTQTPSHQVTQMGQEVILRCVPISNHLYFYWYRQILGQKVEFLVSFYNNEISEKSEIFDDQFSVERPDGSNFTLKIRSTKLEDSAMYFCASSERDIENTIYFGEGSWLTVV.

The chain uses TRBV4-3 and TRBJ2-3; 9 bases map to TRBD2. Germline-derived CDR1 and CDR2 are LGHNA and YSLEER. Trimming cost V 0 bases and J 1 base; bases outside gene matches: 5. This CDR3 has 17 amino acids. CDR3 in amino acids: CASSQEIGGGGTDTQYF. The DNA of the CDR3 is TGCGCCAGCAGCCAAGAGATCGGCGGGGGGGGCACAGATACGCAGTATTTT.

The CDR3 loop is CASRDLQSGQYNYGYTF. In nucleotides, the CDR3 is TGTGCCAGCAGGGACCTTCAGTCGGGACAGTACAACTATGGCTACACCTTC. The rearrangement links TRBV6-1 to TRBJ1-2, with TRBD1 matching 7 bases. The J segment lost 2 bases and the V segment lost 6 bases, leaving 15 bases of the junction unmatched. The CDR3 spans 17 residues. From germline, CDR1 is MNHNS and CDR2 SASEGT.

This clonotype was detected once. The chain joins TRBV28 to TRBJ2-5, with 7 bases fitting TRBD1. CDR1 and CDR2 from the germline V gene are MDHEN and SYDVKM. V gave up 11 bases and J gave up 2 bases; unmatched junction bases: 8. CDR3 length: 13 amino acids. CDR3 coding DNA: TGTGCCGGTCAGACAGGGATTCAAGAGACCCAGTACTTC. Protein product: CAGQTGIQETQYF.